A single sample gave rise to the 29 T cell receptor beta chains below, sequenced in a study of tumor-infiltrating lymphocytes in primary liver carcinoma. TCR beta cDNA was reverse-transcribed from about 0.45 ug of total RNA. The reaction used a constant-region primer and ProtoScript II reverse transcriptase. Slightly modified ARM-PCR, run as three nested multiplex PCR rounds, produced the TCR beta libraries. Both of the initial two PCR rounds ran for 10 cycles and employed TRBV1-TRBV30 forward primers alongside a C-beta reverse primer. MiXCR, run by TCRdb on the multiplex PCR reads, gives a single entry per CDR3 protein. The repertoire holds approximately 30,000 distinct CDR3 sequences, with roughly 77% as singletons. Bulk tissue was left unsorted, and RNA and DNA were co-extracted from 20-30 mg of it. Sequencing used liver tumor tissue from sampling region 3. Subset indicated: tumor region T3, left-lateral pole. The receptors shown here come from a woman in her 30s with primary liver carcinoma and hepatitis B virus infection.

Details on this clonotype: An end of the junction does not agree with germline; a read error may underlie this. This chain links TRBV11-3 with TRBJ2-1; 12 positions agree with TRBD2. There are 17 residues in the CDR3. The germline CDR1 and CDR2 sequences are SGHNT and YENEEA. Here the CDR3 DNA reads TGTGTCAGCAACTCGGGACTAGCGGGCGGGGTCACTCCTGAGCAGTTCTTC. Amino acid sequence: CVSNSGLAGGVTPEQFF.

In the case of this clonotype: At one of its ends the junction is not consistent with the germline gene, which may arise from a read error. V and J are TRBV11-2 and TRBJ2-1; D is perhaps TRBD1 or TRBD2 (6 bases each). Per germline, CDR1 SGHAT and CDR2 FQNNGV. The CDR3 is 14 amino acids. The DNA of the CDR3 is TGTCCCAGCAGACAGGTTCGGAGGGGGACTGAGCAGTTATTC. Amino acids: CPSRQVRRGTEQLF.

This clonotype was observed once. Relative to the germline gene, one junction end is altered; a read error may explain this. The J gene is TRBJ2-1, the V gene TRBV14; weak D call: TRBD2 (6 bases). The CDR3 length is 15 residues. Germline V lookup: CDR1 SGHDN, CDR2 FVKESK. For the CDR3, the DNA is TGTGCCAACAGCAGTGGATCGGGAGCATACAATGAGCAGTTCTTC. Protein product: CANSSGSGAYNEQFF.

This clonotype appeared many times. V gene TRBV6-5 combines with J gene TRBJ2-3; 8 bases map to TRBD1. The germline V gene has CDR1 MNHEY and CDR2 SVGAGI. The CDR3 is 15 residues long. With V trimmed by 2 bases and J by 6 bases, 7 bases remained unmatched. The CDR3 nucleotides are TGTGCCAGCAGTTACAGGGCAGGGGGCATGGATACGCAGTATTTT. Residues: CASSYRAGGMDTQYF.

There are a few counts of this clonotype. Given a much more abundant clone one base away, this may be a read error. V usage is TRBV11-2 and J usage is TRBJ2-4, with D uncertain. Per the germline V gene, CDR1 is SGHAT and CDR2 is FQNNGV. The CDR3 spans 12 residues. The CDR3 spells CTSSLVANIQYF. The CDR3 DNA sequence: TGTACCAGCAGCTTAGTTGCGAACATTCAGTACTTC.

With respect to this clonotype: A read error may account for a junction end that differs from germline. The gene calls are TRBV11-1 and TRBJ2-2, with 13 bases fitting TRBD2. Looked up from germline, CDR1 is SGHAT and CDR2 is FQDESV (reference sequence). The CDR3 extends over 15 amino acids. The CDR3 region has the DNA TGTACCAGCAGCTTGGGACTAGCGGGACTCGGGGAGCTGTTTTTC. It is translated as CTSSLGLAGLGELFF. The complete variable domain, with remaining parts taken from reference TRBV11-1 and TRBJ2-2, reads EAEVAQSPRYKITEKSQAVAFWCDPISGHATLYWYRQILGQGPELLVQFQDESVVDDSQLPKDRFSAERLKGVDSTLKIQPAELGDSAMYLCTSSLGLAGLGELFFGEGSRLTVL.

This clonotype came up once. A read error may account for a junction end that differs from germline. This chain joins TRBV11-2 and TRBJ2-3; the match to TRBD1 covers 10 bases. The CDR3 is 14 amino acids. Germline lookup yields CDR1 SGHAT and CDR2 FQNNGV. Here the CDR3 DNA reads TGTGCCAGCAGCCGACAGGGGGCAGGTGATATGCAGTATTTT. Translated: CASSRQGAGDMQYF.

This clonotype was picked up one time. At one end, the junction sequence differs from germline, possibly due to a read error. The rearrangement uses TRBV29-1 and TRBJ2-5; D call uncertain. Looked up from germline, CDR1 is SQVTM and CDR2 is ANQGSEA. The CDR3 covers 15 residues. In nucleotides, the CDR3 is TGCAGTGTTGAAACCGTAAGGAGAGTGAGGGAGACCCAGTACTTC. Protein product: CSVETVRRVRETQYF.

Regarding this clonotype: The junction differs from germline at one of its ends, possibly a read error. The chain couples TRBV11-2 to TRBJ1-2, with a tentative D call TRBD1 (5 bases). The CDR3 length is 15 residues. Germline CDR1 reads SGHAT; CDR2 reads FQNNGV. In DNA, the CDR3 is TGTGCGAGCAGCCTAGATGGGATGGCAGGGAGAGGCCACACCTTC. Its translation is CASSLDGMAGRGHTF.

Points on this clonotype: At one end the junction does not follow the germline gene, possibly because of a read error. The chain links TRBV11-2 to TRBJ2-7, with 10 bases fitting TRBD2. The CDR3 loop spans 13 amino acids. CDR1 is SGHAT, CDR2 FQNNGV, per germline. CDR3 nucleotides: TGTGCCAGCAGCTTAACTAGCGGGAACGAGGAGTACTTC. This sequence encodes CASSLTSGNEEYF.

This clonotype was found a few times. The chain carries TRBV29-1 and TRBJ2-4; D is possibly TRBD2 (7 bases). V lost 7 bases to trimming and J lost 11 bases, with 21 bases between them. The CDR3 contains 13 residues. The germline CDR1 and CDR2 sequences are SQVTM and ANQGSEA. CDR3 in DNA: TGCAGCGCGATCACCGGGACGGGGGGCGTTCAGTACTTC. This translates into CSAITGTGGVQYF.

This clonotype was seen a handful of times. As the CDR3 is not closed by the conserved phenylalanine or tryptophan, this likely results from a read error. The genes are TRBV11-1 and TRBJ2-7; D is ambiguous. V was cut by 3 bases and J by 4 bases, with 7 bases left in between. The CDR3 contains 12 residues. Per germline, CDR1 SGHAT and CDR2 FQDESV (reference sequence). In nucleotides, the CDR3 is TGTGCCAGCAGCTTCAAGGGTTACGAGCAGTACTCA. Amino acids: CASSFKGYEQYS.

The chain combines TRBV5-4 with TRBJ1-4; TRBD1 agrees at 7 bases. Germline trimming cut 3 bases from V and 7 bases from J; bases unmatched to any gene: 9. Per germline, CDR1 SGHNT and CDR2 YYREEE (reference sequence). The CDR3 runs to 15 residues. CDR3: CASSYNRGLSEKLFF. CDR3 bases: TGTGCCAGCAGCTACAACAGGGGACTTAGTGAAAAACTGTTTTTT.

This clonotype was observed a handful of times. Without the conserved terminal phenylalanine or tryptophan, this CDR3 likely stems from a read error. This chain uses TRBV29-1 with TRBJ2-1; 7 bases fit TRBD2. Germline CDR1 is SQVTM and CDR2 is ANQGSEA. The CDR3 spans 12 residues. CDR3 nucleotide sequence: TGTAGCGCCCTAAGGGACTATAATGAGCAGTTCTTA. Translating gives CSALRDYNEQFL.

Remarks on this clonotype: A much larger clone lies one base from this, so it may be a read error. The V call is TRBV24-1, the J call TRBJ2-5, with D tentatively TRBD1 or TRBD2 (5 bases each). Germline V gives CDR1 KGHDR, CDR2 SFDVKD. This CDR3 has 13 amino acids. CDR3: CATSGTAAETRYF. CDR3 bases: TGTGCCACTTCCGGGACGGCCGCGGAGACCCGGTACTTC.

Points on this clonotype: This likely comes from a read error, as the CDR3 has no conserved phenylalanine or tryptophan at its end. V is TRBV5-4 and J is TRBJ1-4; 7 bases match TRBD1. The length of the CDR3 is 15 residues. The germline V gene has CDR1 SGHNT and CDR2 YYREEE (reference sequence). The CDR3 here is CASSFNRGLNGKLFL. The CDR3 bases are TGTGCTAGCAGCTTCAACAGGGGACTTAATGGAAAACTGTTTCTT.

Note on this clonotype: Compared with germline, one end of the junction differs, possibly owing to a read error. The CDR3 nucleotides are TGTGTCAGCAGCTTGAGGACAGATACGCACTATTTT. Amino acids: CVSSLRTDTHYF. V usage is TRBV5-6 and J usage is TRBJ2-3; D possibly corresponds to TRBD1 (6 bases). Germline V gives CDR1 SGHDT, CDR2 YYEEEE. CDR3 size: 12 residues.

The table lists this clonotype with a few counts. Mismatch with germline at one junction end may stem from a read error. The V and J genes are TRBV6-1 and TRBJ2-2; perhaps D is TRBD1 or TRBD2 (6 bases each). There are 19 residues in the CDR3. Germline values: CDR1 MNHNS, CDR2 SASEGT. The CDR3 DNA reads TGTGCCAGCAGTGAAACCCTTCCCGGGGGCGCCGAAAACACCGGGGGGCTGTTTTTT. Encoded protein: CASSETLPGGAENTGGLFF.

J is TRBJ1-2 and V is TRBV5-4; maybe TRBD1 (5 bases). The V gene's germline CDR1 is SGHNT and CDR2 YYREEE (reference sequence). This CDR3 region has 13 residues. Trimming cost V 8 bases and J 8 bases, with 19 bases left between them. The CDR3 DNA is TGTGCCAGGAGCATCCAGGGAATGGGGGGCTACACCTTC. Translation: CARSIQGMGGYTF.

Notes on this clonotype: At one boundary the junction diverges from the germline segment, which might be a read error. The chain joins TRBV30 to TRBJ2-2; 8 nucleotides match TRBD2. There are 15 residues in the CDR3. In germline, CDR1 is GTSNPN, CDR2 SVGIG (reference sequence). The CDR3 bases are TGTGCCTGGAGTGTACAACTAGCGGACACCGGGGCGCTGTTATTT. It translates to CAWSVQLADTGALLF.

V is TRBV11-2 and J is TRBJ2-1, with 13 bases lining up with TRBD2. V gave up 6 bases and J gave up 7 bases; unmatched junction bases: 9. The CDR3 totals 16 residues. The V gene's germline CDR1 is SGHAT and CDR2 FQNNGV. The CDR3, as DNA: TGTGCCAGCAGGATTACTAGCGGGAGGGCCAGGAATGAGCAGTTCTTC. Its translation is CASRITSGRARNEQFF.

As regards this clonotype: A read error is possible here, since a much larger clone lies one base away. The rearrangement uses TRBV28 and TRBJ1-1; D remains unclear. The germline CDR1 and CDR2 sequences are MDHEN and SYDVKM. CDR3 size: 14 residues. The CDR3 DNA sequence: TGTGCCAGCAGTTTAGAACAGCTTAACACTGAAACTTTCTTT. Amino acids: CASSLEQLNTETFF.

Note on this clonotype: Just one base apart from a much larger clone, this may be a read error. The J gene is TRBJ2-2, the V gene TRBV6-5; no firm D call. V lost 2 bases, J lost 9 bases, and 16 bases lay in between. The CDR3 is 15 residues long. Germline loops: CDR1 MNHEY, CDR2 SVGAGI. The CDR3 loop is CASSYGPSVPRELFF. CDR3 coding DNA: TGTGCCAGCAGTTACGGCCCCTCGGTCCCCAGGGAGCTGTTTTTT.

The chain links TRBV11-2 to TRBJ1-4, with D possibly TRBD1 on 5 matching bases. The V and J ends lost 6 bases and 11 bases respectively, with 16 bases between them. Germline CDR1 reads SGHAT; CDR2 reads FQNNGV. CDR3 length: 13 residues. The CDR3 region has the DNA TGTGCCAGCAGGTACCCAGGGAGTCTGAAACTGTTTTTT. Translating gives CASRYPGSLKLFF.

This clonotype appeared a few times. Just one base apart from a much larger clone, this may be a read error. V is TRBV11-2 and J is TRBJ1-1, with 8 nucleotides matching TRBD1. Looked up from germline, CDR1 is SGHAT and CDR2 is FQNNGV. This CDR3 has 15 residues. CDR3 DNA: TGTGCCGGCAGCTTAGATCAGGGGGCAGGAACTGAAGCTTTCTTT. Its protein product is CAGSLDQGAGTEAFF.

To note about this clonotype: Mismatch with germline at one junction end may stem from a read error. The chain links TRBV24-1 to TRBJ2-1, with a tentative D call TRBD1 (6 bases). CDR1 KGHDR and CDR2 SFDVKD come from the germline V gene. The CDR3 contains 13 residues. In DNA form, the CDR3 reads TGTGTCACACAGGGACATCTCGACAACGAGCAGTTCTTC. Amino acids: CVTQGHLDNEQFF.

With respect to this clonotype: Here the CDR3 omits its conserved ending phenylalanine or tryptophan, so a read error is the likely source. Because the CDR3's place on the DNA is in doubt, the DNA is left out and the CDR3 is given as listed by TCRdb. This chain connects TRBV30 to TRBJ2-7; TRBD1, the D gene given by the table, was not confirmed from the DNA. The CDR3 length is 13 residues, termini included. CDR1 and CDR2 from the germline V gene are GTSNPN and SVGIG (reference sequence). CDR3 amino acids: CAWSPGPPNEQHS.

This rearrangement joins TRBV7-8 to TRBJ1-2; D ambiguous. From germline, CDR1 is SGHVS and CDR2 FQNEAQ. The CDR3 totals 12 residues. The CDR3 DNA reads as TGTACCAACAGCCACCGTTACGAGGGCTACACCTTC. Amino acid sequence: CTNSHRYEGYTF.

DNA for the CDR3: TGTGCCAGCAGCCTCGGACAAGGACACACAGATACGCAGTATTTT. Residues: CASSLGQGHTDTQYF. The chain carries TRBV11-2 and TRBJ2-3, with D perhaps matching TRBD1 (5 bases). This CDR3 has 15 residues. V shed 5 bases and J shed 2 bases, with 14 bases lying between them. The germline CDR1 and CDR2 sequences are SGHAT and FQNNGV.